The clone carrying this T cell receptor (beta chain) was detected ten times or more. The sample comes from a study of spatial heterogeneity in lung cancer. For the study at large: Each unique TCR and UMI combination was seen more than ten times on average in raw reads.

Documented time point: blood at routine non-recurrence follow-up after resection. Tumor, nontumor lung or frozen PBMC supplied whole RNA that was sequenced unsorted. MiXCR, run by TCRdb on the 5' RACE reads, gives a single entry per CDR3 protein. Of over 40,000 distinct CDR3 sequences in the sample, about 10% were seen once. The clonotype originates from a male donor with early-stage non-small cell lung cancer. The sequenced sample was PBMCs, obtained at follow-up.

CDR3 sequence reads: CASSYGGSTNYGYTF. The DNA of the CDR3 is TGTGCCAGCAGTTACGGTGGCAGCACTAACTATGGCTACACCTTC. The chain combines TRBV6-5 with TRBJ1-2; D uncertain. This CDR3 region has 15 residues. The V end was cut by 2 bases, the J end by 0 bases, with 10 bases between. The germline V gene has CDR1 MNHEY and CDR2 SVGAGI.